This TCR beta chain was documented in a study of CD8 T cells in ankylosing spondylitis. Whole-study results and caveats: Characteristic, it appeared, of ankylosing spondylitis blood was a TCR beta motif of fewer than 10 highly homologous variants. CD8+ cells made up the disease-linked clones, which were relatively rare in peripheral blood. Certain motif variants had earlier been reported in reactive arthritis synovial fluid and blood. Reported data indicate significant enrichment of disease-linked clones within matched ankylosing spondylitis synovial fluid.

This clonotype was observed many times. Its target is not known. The CDR3 is 14 amino acids. Trimming cost V 7 bases and J 8 bases; bases outside gene matches: 11. Researchers built TCR beta libraries using quantitative 5'-RACE with molecular barcodes. Each CDR3 protein is one row after TCRdb ran MiXCR on the 5' RACE reads. The data hold around 490,000 distinct CDR3 sequences, with 5.3% observed a single time. The sample comprised blood, either unsorted or a sorted T cell fraction (not recorded which). The receptor's source is a male donor with ankylosing spondylitis. V and J are TRBV12-3 or TRBV12-4 and TRBJ1-2, with 9 positions matching TRBD1. The CDR3 DNA follows: TGTGCCAGCAATCCGGGACAGGGCCCCTTCGGCTACACCTTC. Translated, it gives CASNPGQGPFGYTF.